One sample yielded the 16 T cell receptor beta chains listed below, sequenced in a study of T cell repertoires in aging, cancer and after chemotherapy. The template was genomic DNA from peripheral blood, not RNA. TRB rearrangements spanning V, D and J were amplified using mixed TRB-A/B primers. One entry per CDR3 protein, called by TCRdb with MiXCR from the multiplex PCR reads. The sample records 2,500 to 4,000 distinct CDR3 sequences, roughly 50% being singletons. The sequencing input was blood. The source of these receptors is a human donor with a blood cancer.

The rearrangement joins TRBV6-5 to TRBJ2-7; D may be TRBD1 (5 bases). Germline CDR1 and CDR2: MNHEY and SVGAGI. The CDR3 loop spans 14 amino acids. The V gene lost 0 bases and the J gene lost 3 bases, with 9 bases spanning the gap. The CDR3 bases are TGTGCCAGCAGTTACTCGAATCAGGGCTACGAGCAGTACTTC. The encoded protein is CASSYSNQGYEQYF.

This clonotype was detected only a few times. The chain recombines TRBV6-5 with TRBJ2-1; D ambiguous. Trimming removed 0 bases at V and 8 bases at J, with 2 bases between. CDR3 length: 11 residues. Per germline, CDR1 MNHEY and CDR2 SVGAGI. CDR3 region: CASSYSHEQFF. CDR3 nucleotides: TGTGCCAGCAGTTACTCACATGAGCAGTTCTTC.

V gene TRBV2 combines with J gene TRBJ2-1; TRBD2 is a possible D gene (5 bases). The germline V gene has CDR1 SNHLY and CDR2 FYNNEI. Trimming removed 4 bases at V and 0 bases at J, with 10 bases between. The CDR3 consists of 15 residues. For the CDR3, the DNA is TGTGCCAGCAGTGCCCCGGGGAGCTCCTACAATGAGCAGTTCTTC. This codes for CASSAPGSSYNEQFF.

V gene TRBV18 combines with J gene TRBJ2-5; weak D call: TRBD2 (5 bases). V lost 2 bases and J 1 base, leaving 14 bases between the germline ends. The CDR3 has 16 amino acids. CDR1 is KGHSH, CDR2 LQKENI, per germline. CDR3 residues: CASSPSSGAGQETQYF. CDR3 sequence (DNA): TGTGCCAGCTCACCAAGCAGCGGAGCCGGCCAAGAGACCCAGTACTTC.

The chain joins TRBV18 to TRBJ2-7; D unclear. Germline V CDR1 and CDR2: KGHSH, LQKENI. The CDR3 spans 13 residues. V lost 3 bases to trimming and J lost 2 bases, with 8 bases between them. As DNA, the CDR3 is TGTGCCAGCTCACCCCCCCAGACCTACGAGCAGTACTTC. This translates into CASSPPQTYEQYF.

The V call is TRBV7-6, the J call TRBJ2-5; a weak D match, TRBD1 (5 bases). The germline V gene has CDR1 SGHVS and CDR2 FNYEAQ. V was trimmed by 3 bases and J by 4 bases, leaving 12 bases between them. This CDR3 has 14 amino acids. CDR3 DNA: TGTGCCAGCAGCTTCACACGGCAGGGAGAGACCCAGTACTTC. It encodes CASSFTRQGETQYF.

The chain links TRBV5-4 to TRBJ2-5; 7 positions match TRBD1. Trimming removed 3 bases from V and 5 bases from J; junction bases left unmatched: 13. There are 16 residues in the CDR3. Germline V CDR1 and CDR2: SGHNT, YYREEE (reference sequence). The CDR3 nucleotides are TGTGCCAGCAGCTCCAGAGGAACAGGGGCGTTGGAGACCCAGTACTTC. Protein product: CASSSRGTGALETQYF. Full variable domain (remainder filled in from reference TRBV5-4 and TRBJ2-5): ETGVTQSPTHLIKTRGQQVTLRCSSQSGHNTVSWYQQALGQGPQFIFQYYREEENGRGNFPPRFSGLQFPNYSSELNVNALELDDSALYLCASSSRGTGALETQYFGPGTRLLVL.

The J gene is TRBJ2-3, the V gene TRBV6-4; 12 positions agree with TRBD1. Germline V CDR1 and CDR2: MRHNA, SNTAGT. The CDR3 consists of 14 residues. With 6 bases clipped from V and 5 bases from J, the junction kept 3 bases outside the gene matches. The CDR3 sequence: CASRRDRGQDTQYF. In nucleotides, the CDR3 is TGTGCCAGCAGGCGGGACAGGGGGCAAGATACGCAGTATTTT.

This clonotype showed up just a few times. J is TRBJ2-2 and V is TRBV5-6; tentatively, D is TRBD1 (5 bases). Looked up from germline, CDR1 is SGHDT and CDR2 is YYEEEE. The germline V and J ends were trimmed by 1 base and 13 bases, with 11 bases remaining between them. CDR3 length: 12 amino acids. The CDR3 here is CASSLPARALFF. CDR3 bases: TGTGCCAGCAGCTTGCCTGCCAGGGCGCTGTTTTTT.

The genes are TRBV12-3 or TRBV12-4 and TRBJ2-2; D uncertain. V was trimmed by 1 base and J by 2 bases, leaving 8 bases between them. CDR3 size: 15 residues. This CDR3 reads CASSLGPLNTGELFF. In DNA form, the CDR3 reads TGTGCCAGCAGTTTAGGGCCTCTTAACACCGGGGAGCTGTTTTTT.

The chain employs TRBV19 and TRBJ2-1; 15 bases map to TRBD2. The CDR3 has 16 residues. Germline loops: CDR1 LNHDA, CDR2 SQIVND (reference sequence). J gave up 13 bases and V 1 base, and 8 bases lay outside the gene matches. CDR3 sequence reads: CASSIGLGLAGGIQFF. The CDR3 DNA sequence: TGTGCCAGTAGTATAGGTCTGGGACTAGCGGGGGGTATCCAGTTCTTC.

Concerning this clonotype: Germline and junction disagree at one end, which may indicate a read error. The chain uses TRBV6-5 and TRBJ2-6, with 7 bases aligning to TRBD1. The CDR3 has 17 amino acids. From germline, CDR1 is MNHEY and CDR2 SVGAGI. This CDR3 reads CASSWGQLISGANVLTF. The DNA for the CDR3 is TGCGCCAGCAGTTGGGGACAGCTTATCTCTGGGGCCAACGTCCTGACTTTC.

CDR3 coding DNA: TGTGCCAGCAGCCAAGAGGGACAGGGGGCTTGGGGGGAGCTGTTTTTT. Protein product: CASSQEGQGAWGELFF. The chain employs TRBV14 and TRBJ2-2; 12 positions match TRBD1. CDR1 is SGHDN, CDR2 FVKESK, per germline. V lost 0 bases and J lost 8; bases outside the gene matches: 4. The CDR3 extends over 16 amino acids.

The chain couples TRBV5-4 to TRBJ2-1, with a tentative D call TRBD2 (7 bases). V was pared by 4 bases and J by 9 bases, with 20 bases between. Germline loops: CDR1 SGHNT, CDR2 YYREEE (reference sequence). This CDR3 contains 15 residues. CDR3 nucleotides: TGTGCCAGCAGCAAGGAGGGCGGGGGCCGGACTGAGCAGTTCTTC. As protein: CASSKEGGGRTEQFF.

The V and J genes are TRBV6-2 or TRBV6-3 and TRBJ2-1; D ambiguous. In germline, CDR1 is MNHEY, CDR2 SVGEGT. Trimming took 5 bases from V and 5 from J, leaving 16 bases between them. The CDR3 spans 15 residues. Here the CDR3 DNA reads TGTGCCAGCAGTCAACAGCCACCCCGAAACAATGAGCAGTTCTTC. Protein product: CASSQQPPRNNEQFF.

In this sample, this clonotype turned up a few times. This chain connects TRBV29-1 to TRBJ1-1; D unclear. The CDR3 has 14 residues. CDR1 is SQVTM and CDR2 is ANQGSEA in the germline V gene. V lost 2 bases and J 3 bases, leaving 13 bases between the germline ends. As DNA, the CDR3 is TGCAGCGTTGAAAGGGCGGGCCGGGACACTGAAGCTTTCTTT. It is translated as CSVERAGRDTEAFF.